Sequencing of this TCR beta chain was carried out in a study of T cell repertoires in cytomegalovirus infection. Study details: Public TCR beta signatures provided an indication of both CMV infection and a matching HLA type.

TCRdb reprocessed the reads via MiXCR and lists one record per CDR3 protein. The data hold 650,000 to 900,000 distinct CDR3 sequences, with around 29% observed a single time. This CDR3 contains 16 residues. The V end was cut by 0 bases, the J end by 2 bases, with 9 bases between. CDR1 and CDR2 (germline): KGHDR, SFDVKD. In the case of this clonotype: Its antigen is as yet unknown.

Here the sequenced sample was cultured CD8+ T cells from PBMCs, taken from culture after CMV antigen stimulation. The chain carries TRBV24-1 and TRBJ2-2; unclear D gene. The source is a human donor in good health (CMV status not recorded). Some clones in this sample may be carry-over from other donors' samples. CDR3 loop: CATSDLDEINTGELFF. The CDR3 region has the DNA TGTGCCACCAGTGATTTGGATGAGATAAACACCGGGGAGCTGTTTTTT.